The T cell receptor (beta chain) described here comes from a study of T cell responses to AZD1222 COVID-19 vaccine. With respect to this clone: What it recognizes is unknown.

The repertoire was sequenced with immunoSEQ multiplex PCR; TCRdb's copy has only in-frame clones and lacks some. The sample includes more than 80,000 clones, roughly 92% seen only once; the top ten take roughly 3%. The length of the CDR3 is 11 residues. With 2 bases removed from V and 9 bases from J, the gap between germline ends came to 8 bases. Looked up from germline, CDR1 is SGHKS and CDR2 is YYEKEE (reference sequence). Regarding the study as a whole: Clonal diversity may have been underestimated, and the donors were mostly white British, with more females than males. It was only after the peak T cell response that any repertoires were sampled.

This rearrangement joins TRBV5-5 to TRBJ1-1; D not resolved. Specimen: peripheral blood, collected 28 days after the second AZD1222 dose. This sequence was found in an adult who received the AZD1222 COVID-19 vaccine. For the CDR3, the DNA is TGTGCCAGCAGCTTTACAGAGCAAGCTTTCTTT. Translating it yields CASSFTEQAFF.